Detailed here is one TCR beta chain. Its target is unknown. This sample is drawn from a study of T cell repertoires in cytomegalovirus infection. Study context: The public TCR beta signatures pointed to both CMV infection and matching HLA type.

TCRdb processed the reads anew with MiXCR; each CDR3 protein has one entry. The data show 700,000 to 850,000 distinct CDR3 sequences, approximately 32% seen once. The sample here was cultured CD8+ T cells from PBMCs, taken from culture after CMV antigen stimulation. The sequence was obtained from a human donor in good health (CMV status not recorded). Some clones in this sample may be carry-over from other donors' samples.

CDR3 bases: TGTGCCACCAGGGCTATGGGGGGAGATGAGCAGTTCTTC. Amino acids: CATRAMGGDEQFF. The chain carries TRBV15 and TRBJ2-1; D is possibly TRBD2 (6 bases). The CDR3 length is 13 residues. Germline-derived CDR1 and CDR2 are LNHNV and YYDKDF (reference sequence). Trimming removed 6 bases from V and 8 bases from J, with 14 bases in between.